These T cell receptor beta chains were read from a single sample in a study of cytomegalovirus exposure and HLA in healthy donors. TCRdb's copy holds only in-frame clones and misses some; the assay was immunoSEQ multiplex PCR. This table holds about 170,000 clones, more than 70% found once. Sequencing was carried out using PBMCs. The origin of the receptors is a boy aged 2 to 9 in good health and CMV-seronegative. Both conserved end residues are part of each CDR3. The D gene is left open where the match is weak. Clone sizes are given selectively: once, few, many, or a class where the clone is expanded.

>-|TRBV7-6|-|TRBJ2-1
CASRSLAVSSYNEQFF
TGTGCCAGCAGATCCCTTGCGGTGAGCTCCTACAATGAGCAGTTCTTC
>-|TRBV10-1|TRBD2|TRBJ2-1
CASSLSGRAINEQFF
TGCGCCAGCAGCCTTAGCGGGAGGGCCATCAATGAGCAGTTCTTC
>-|TRBV6-7|TRBD1|TRBJ1-4
CASSSPDRAGEKLFF
TGTGCCAGCAGCTCCCCAGACAGGGCCGGGGAAAAACTGTTTTTT
>-|TRBV6-5|TRBD1|TRBJ2-7
CASRADRDPPYEQYF
TGTGCCAGCAGAGCCGACAGGGATCCCCCCTACGAGCAGTACTTC
>once|TRBV6-6|-|TRBJ1-2
CASSSPQSSDYGYTF
TGTGCCAGCAGTTCCCCCCAGTCGTCAGACTATGGCTACACCTTC
>-|TRBV2|TRBD1|TRBJ2-3
CASRDRGATDTQYF
TGTGCCAGCCGGGACAGGGGTGCTACAGATACGCAGTATTTT
>-|TRBV6-1|TRBD2|TRBJ2-1
CASSEERENEQFF
TGTGCCAGCAGTGAAGAGCGGGAAAATGAGCAGTTCTTC
>-|TRBV6-1|TRBD2|TRBJ2-2
CASSESRTSGMNTGELFF
TGTGCCAGCAGTGAAAGCCGGACTAGCGGTATGAACACCGGGGAGCTGTTTTTT
>-|TRBV4-1|TRBD2|TRBJ2-1
CASSQGLTSGAQFF
TGCGCCAGCAGCCAAGGACTGACTAGCGGAGCGCAGTTCTTC
>-|TRBV12-5|-|TRBJ2-7
CASGLATRGEQYF
TGTGCTAGTGGTTTGGCGACTAGGGGCGAGCAGTACTTC
>-|TRBV6-1|-|TRBJ2-4
CASSELFRREAKNIQYF
TGTGCCAGCAGTGAACTGTTTCGTCGGGAGGCCAAAAACATTCAGTACTTC
>-|TRBV6-1|TRBD2|TRBJ2-3
CASTPHSGSTDTQYF
TGTGCCAGCACTCCCCATAGCGGGAGCACAGATACGCAGTATTTT
>-|TRBV4-1|-|TRBJ2-1
CASSQVYQRDNEQFF
TGCGCCAGCAGCCAAGTGTACCAGCGGGACAATGAGCAGTTCTTC
>-|TRBV7-2|-|TRBJ2-7
CASSSTGLDSEQYF
TGTGCCAGCAGCTCGACGGGACTTGACTCCGAGCAGTACTTC
>-|TRBV7-3|-|TRBJ2-1
CASSLVLSNEQFF
TGTGCCAGCAGCTTAGTACTTTCCAATGAGCAGTTCTTC
>-|TRBV11-3|TRBD2|TRBJ2-1
CASSPGLAEYNEQFF
TGTGCCAGCAGCCCGGGACTAGCGGAATACAATGAGCAGTTCTTC
>-|TRBV5-7|TRBD1|TRBJ2-7
CASTSRQGLSYEQYF
TGTGCCAGCACTTCGAGACAGGGTCTGTCCTACGAGCAGTACTTC
>-|TRBV6-6|TRBD2|TRBJ2-7
CASSIRTSEHEQYF
TGTGCCAGCAGTATCAGGACTAGTGAGCACGAGCAGTACTTC
>-|TRBV11-3|-|TRBJ2-7
CASSLDTLALTYEQYF
TGTGCCAGCAGCTTAGATACCCTAGCGCTTACTTACGAGCAGTACTTC
>-|TRBV5-6|TRBD1|TRBJ2-1
CASSPTGGPYNEQFF
TGTGCCAGCAGCCCTACAGGGGGACCGTACAATGAGCAGTTCTTC
>-|TRBV5-1|-|TRBJ2-3
CASSLGYRGPTDTQYF
TGCGCCAGCAGCTTGGGGTATCGGGGTCCCACAGATACGCAGTATTTT
>-|TRBV6-1|-|TRBJ1-1
CASSELTGNAFF
TGTGCCAGCAGTGAATTGACGGGGAATGCTTTCTTT
>few|TRBV28|-|TRBJ1-2
CASSFKGANYGYTF
TGTGCCAGCAGTTTTAAGGGAGCTAACTATGGCTACACCTTC
>-|TRBV19|TRBD2|TRBJ2-7
CASSSKLAVYEQYF
TGTGCCAGTAGCTCTAAACTAGCGGTCTACGAGCAGTACTTC
>-|TRBV13|TRBD2|TRBJ2-1
CASSLMASGNWAEQFF
TGTGCCAGCAGCTTAATGGCTAGCGGGAACTGGGCTGAGCAGTTCTTC
>-|TRBV5-1|-|TRBJ2-2
CASSLRYTGELFF
TGCGCCAGCAGCTTACGGTACACCGGGGAGCTGTTTTTT
>-|TRBV5-6|TRBD2|TRBJ2-7
CASSFPTSDFYEQYF
TGTGCCAGCAGCTTTCCAACTAGCGACTTTTACGAGCAGTACTTC
>-|TRBV18|-|TRBJ2-7
CASSPRGREVAHEQYF
TGTGCCAGCTCACCACGCGGCAGGGAGGTTGCCCACGAGCAGTACTTC
>-|TRBV6-1|TRBD2|TRBJ2-1
CASSVGTSGRARDEQFF
TGTGCCAGCAGTGTAGGGACTAGCGGGAGGGCCAGGGATGAGCAGTTCTTC
>-|TRBV19|-|TRBJ2-5
CASSVTGTQQETQYF
TGTGCCAGTAGTGTAACCGGGACACAGCAGGAGACCCAGTACTTC
>-|TRBV28|TRBD2|TRBJ2-7
CASSFPPAGDSYEQYF
TGTGCCAGCAGCTTCCCCCCAGCGGGAGACTCCTACGAGCAGTACTTC
>-|TRBV21-1|-|TRBJ2-4
CASGGLASIQEKAKNIQYF
TGTGCCAGCGGTGGACTAGCTTCAATTCAGGAGAAAGCCAAAAACATTCAGTACTTC
>-|TRBV28|-|TRBJ2-5
CASSFYVDYQETQYF
TGTGCCAGCAGTTTTTACGTGGACTACCAAGAGACCCAGTACTTC